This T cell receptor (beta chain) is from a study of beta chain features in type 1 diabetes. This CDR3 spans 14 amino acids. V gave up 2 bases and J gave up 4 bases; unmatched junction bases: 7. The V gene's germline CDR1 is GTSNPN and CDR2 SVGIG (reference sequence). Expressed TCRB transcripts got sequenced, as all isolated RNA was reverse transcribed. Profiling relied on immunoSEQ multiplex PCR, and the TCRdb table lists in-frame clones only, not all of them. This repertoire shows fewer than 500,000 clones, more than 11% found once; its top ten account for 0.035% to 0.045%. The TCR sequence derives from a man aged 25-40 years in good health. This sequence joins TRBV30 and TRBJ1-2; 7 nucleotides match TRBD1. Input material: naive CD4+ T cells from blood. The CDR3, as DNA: TGTGCCTGGAGTTCATTTACAGGGGCCTATGGCTACACCTTC. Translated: CAWSSFTGAYGYTF.